The 9 T cell receptor beta chains listed next were all sequenced from one sample in a study of T cells in Graves' hyperthyroidism and ophthalmopathy. RNA transcripts gave rise to amplified TCR beta CDR3 regions. During a first-round RT-PCR of the TCR CDR3, the HTBI primer set was used. Each CDR3 protein gets one entry after TCRdb re-called the multiplex PCR reads with MiXCR. The data show hundreds of thousands of distinct CDR3 sequences, 45% seen once. The sample comprised peripheral blood or thyroid tissue (not recorded which). The receptors derive from an adult man with Graves' disease, either hyperthyroidism or ophthalmopathy (not recorded which).

The J gene is TRBJ2-7, the V gene TRBV7-2; D call uncertain. Trimming took 5 bases from V and 7 from J, leaving 18 bases between them. The CDR3 consists of 14 residues. Germline CDR1 SGHTA, CDR2 FQGNSA. DNA of the CDR3: TGTGCCAGCAGCCAAGTCGGCCTATCTGGGGAGCAGTACTTC. Translating it yields CASSQVGLSGEQYF.

In its sample, this clonotype was seen a few times. The chain has TRBV5-1 and TRBJ2-2; TRBD2 matches 11 bases. The CDR3 length is 17 residues. The junction had 6 bases not matched to a gene; V was cut back by 0 bases and J by 5 bases. The germline gives CDR1 SGHRS, CDR2 YFSETQ. CDR3 sequence: CASSLVALAGVTGELFF. CDR3 bases: TGCGCCAGCAGCTTGGTTGCACTAGCGGGAGTTACCGGGGAGCTGTTTTTT.

The J gene is TRBJ1-6, the V gene TRBV6-6; D remains unclear. V gave up 0 bases and J gave up 13 bases, with 13 bases separating them. Germline assignment: CDR1 MNHNY and CDR2 SVGAGI (reference sequence). The length of the CDR3 is 14 residues. For the CDR3, the DNA is TGTGCCAGCAGTTACTCGCTAATTGACTCTCCCCTCCACTTT. This encodes CASSYSLIDSPLHF.

This clonotype came up many times. The chain is built from TRBV10-3 and TRBJ1-1, with 9 bases that match TRBD1. The germline V gene encodes CDR1 ENHRY and CDR2 SYGVKD. The CDR3 loop spans 12 amino acids. The J segment lost 3 bases and the V segment lost 8 bases, leaving 1 base of the junction unmatched. In nucleotides, the CDR3 is TGTGCCATCGGGGACAGGGACACTGAAGCTTTCTTT. Residues: CAIGDRDTEAFF.

This clonotype was recorded a few times. The J gene is TRBJ2-7, the V gene TRBV6-6, with D maybe TRBD2 (5 bases). V lost 5 bases, J lost 9 bases, and 14 bases lay in between. CDR3 length: 12 residues. Germline V gene data show CDR1 as MNHNY and CDR2 as SVGAGI (reference sequence). CDR3 nucleotide sequence: TGTGCCAGCAGTGAAAGAGAGGGATCGCAGTACTTC. It translates to CASSEREGSQYF.

The V gene is TRBV6-6, the J gene TRBJ1-6, with 8 nucleotides matching TRBD1. The CDR3 has 15 amino acids. Trimming removed 2 bases from V and 10 bases from J; junction bases left unmatched: 7. Germline V gene sequence: CDR1 MNHNY, CDR2 SVGAGI (reference sequence). Here the CDR3 reads CASSYPGQGRSPLHF. CDR3 DNA: TGTGCCAGCAGTTACCCCGGACAGGGTCGGTCACCCCTCCACTTT.

This clonotype appeared many times. V is TRBV29-1 and J is TRBJ2-5; 9 positions match TRBD2. After removal of 6 bases from V and 4 bases from J, the junction contained 6 bases not matched to a gene. Germline CDR1 SQVTM, CDR2 ANQGSEA. The CDR3 runs to 13 residues. The CDR3 nucleotides read TGCAGCGTCCTCCGCGGGGGGGGAGAGACCCAGTACTTC. Its translation is CSVLRGGGETQYF.

V is TRBV7-9 and J is TRBJ2-2, with D perhaps TRBD1 (6 bases). The CDR3 runs 15 residues. Germline V gene sequence: CDR1 SEHNR, CDR2 FQNEAQ (reference sequence). V lost 6 bases and J lost 6, with 17 bases in between. CDR3: CASSREQGVAGELFF. The CDR3 DNA follows: TGTGCCAGCAGTCGAGAACAGGGTGTAGCCGGGGAGCTGTTTTTT.

The chain uses TRBV2 and TRBJ1-4; 9 bases map to TRBD1. There are 15 residues in the CDR3. Germline V gene sequence: CDR1 SNHLY, CDR2 FYNNEI. With V trimmed by 6 bases and J by 4 bases, 6 bases remained unmatched. In DNA, the CDR3 is TGTGCCAGCAGCCAAGACAGGGGGAGTAATGAAAAACTGTTTTTT. This encodes CASSQDRGSNEKLFF.